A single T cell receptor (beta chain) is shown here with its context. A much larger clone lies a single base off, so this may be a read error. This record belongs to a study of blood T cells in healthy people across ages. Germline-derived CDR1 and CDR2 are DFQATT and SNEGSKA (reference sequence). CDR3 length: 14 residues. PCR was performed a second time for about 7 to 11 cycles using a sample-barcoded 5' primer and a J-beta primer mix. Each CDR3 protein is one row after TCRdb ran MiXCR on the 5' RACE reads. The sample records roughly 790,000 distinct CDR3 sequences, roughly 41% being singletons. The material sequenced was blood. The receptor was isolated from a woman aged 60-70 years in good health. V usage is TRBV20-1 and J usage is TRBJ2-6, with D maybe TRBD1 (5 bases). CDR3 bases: TGCAGTGCCCTGTCCGTCTCTGGGGCCAACGCCCTGACTTTC. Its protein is CSALSVSGANALTF.